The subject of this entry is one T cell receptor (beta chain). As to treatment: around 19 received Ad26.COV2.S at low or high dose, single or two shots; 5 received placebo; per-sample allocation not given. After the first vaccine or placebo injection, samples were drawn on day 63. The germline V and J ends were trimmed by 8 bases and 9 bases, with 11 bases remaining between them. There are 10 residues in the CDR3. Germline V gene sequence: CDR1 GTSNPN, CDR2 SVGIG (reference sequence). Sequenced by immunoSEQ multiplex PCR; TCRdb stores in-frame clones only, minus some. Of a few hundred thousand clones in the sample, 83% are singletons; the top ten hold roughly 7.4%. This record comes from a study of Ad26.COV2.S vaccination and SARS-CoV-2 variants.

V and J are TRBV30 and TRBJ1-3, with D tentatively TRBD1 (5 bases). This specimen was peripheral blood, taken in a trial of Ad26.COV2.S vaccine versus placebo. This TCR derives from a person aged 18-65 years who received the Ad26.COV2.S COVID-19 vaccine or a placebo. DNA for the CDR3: TGTGCCGGGGGGACGAGCACCATATATTTT. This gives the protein CAGGTSTIYF.